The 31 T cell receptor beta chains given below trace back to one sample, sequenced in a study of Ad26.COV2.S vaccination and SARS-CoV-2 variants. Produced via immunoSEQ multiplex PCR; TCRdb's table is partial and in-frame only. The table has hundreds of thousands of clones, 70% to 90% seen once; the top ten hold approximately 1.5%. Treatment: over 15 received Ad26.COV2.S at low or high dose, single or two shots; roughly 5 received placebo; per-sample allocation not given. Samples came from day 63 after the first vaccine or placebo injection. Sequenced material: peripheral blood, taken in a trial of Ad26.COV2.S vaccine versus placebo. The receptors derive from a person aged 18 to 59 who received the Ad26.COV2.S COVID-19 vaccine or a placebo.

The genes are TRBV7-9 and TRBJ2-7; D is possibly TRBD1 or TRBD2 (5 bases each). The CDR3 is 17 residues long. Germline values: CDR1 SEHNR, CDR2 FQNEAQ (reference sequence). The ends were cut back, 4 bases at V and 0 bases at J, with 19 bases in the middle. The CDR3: CASSSPLGDPSSYEQYF. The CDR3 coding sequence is TGTGCCAGCAGCTCACCTTTAGGGGACCCGAGCTCCTACGAGCAGTACTTC.

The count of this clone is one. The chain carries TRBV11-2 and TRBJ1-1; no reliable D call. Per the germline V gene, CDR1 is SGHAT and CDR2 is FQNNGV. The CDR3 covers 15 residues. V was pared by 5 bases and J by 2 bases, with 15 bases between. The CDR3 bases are TGTGCCAGCAGCCCCCGGGCGGCCAGCAACACTGAAGCTTTCTTT. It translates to CASSPRAASNTEAFF.

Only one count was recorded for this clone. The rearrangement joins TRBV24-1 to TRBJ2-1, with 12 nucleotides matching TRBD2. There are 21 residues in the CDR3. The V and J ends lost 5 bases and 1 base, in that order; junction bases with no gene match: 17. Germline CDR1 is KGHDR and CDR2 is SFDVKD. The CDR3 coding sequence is TGTGCCACCAGTGCCGCCTCGGTACTAGCGGGAGGCCTTGCGTCCTACAATGAGCAGTTCTTC. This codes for CATSAASVLAGGLASYNEQFF.

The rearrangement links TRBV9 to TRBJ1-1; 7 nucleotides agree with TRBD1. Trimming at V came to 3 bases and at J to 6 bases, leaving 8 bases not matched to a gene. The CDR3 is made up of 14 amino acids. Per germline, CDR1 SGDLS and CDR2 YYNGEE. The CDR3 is CASSEGTAPPEAFF. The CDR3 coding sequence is TGTGCCAGCAGCGAGGGGACAGCCCCACCTGAAGCTTTCTTT. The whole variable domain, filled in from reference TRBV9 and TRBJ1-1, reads DSGVTQTPKHLITATGQRVTLRCSPRSGDLSVYWYQQSLDQGLQFLIQYYNGEERAKGNILERFSAQQFPDLHSELNLSSLELGDSALYFCASSEGTAPPEAFFGQGTRLTVV.

The CDR3 loop reads CASSYTDRVETQYF. DNA for the CDR3: TGTGCCAGCAGTTATACAGACAGGGTGGAGACCCAGTACTTC. V is TRBV6-6 and J is TRBJ2-5, with 7 bases that match TRBD1. CDR1 and CDR2 from the germline V gene are MNHNY and SVGAGI (reference sequence). The CDR3 contains 14 residues. V lost 3 bases and J lost 5; bases outside the gene matches: 6.

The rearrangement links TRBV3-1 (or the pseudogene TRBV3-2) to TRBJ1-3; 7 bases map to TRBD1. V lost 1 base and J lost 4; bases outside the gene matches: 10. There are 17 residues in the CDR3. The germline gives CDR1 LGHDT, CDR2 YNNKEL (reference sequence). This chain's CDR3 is CASSQVLRQGSGNTIYF. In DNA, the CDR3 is TGTGCCAGCAGCCAAGTTCTTAGACAGGGTTCAGGAAACACCATATATTTT.

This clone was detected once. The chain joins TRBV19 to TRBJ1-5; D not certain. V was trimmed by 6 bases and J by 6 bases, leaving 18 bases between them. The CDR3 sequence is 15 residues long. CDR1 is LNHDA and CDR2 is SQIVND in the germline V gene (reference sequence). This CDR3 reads CASSPRVGLSQPQHF. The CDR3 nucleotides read TGTGCCAGTAGCCCCCGTGTTGGTCTGTCTCAGCCCCAGCATTTT.

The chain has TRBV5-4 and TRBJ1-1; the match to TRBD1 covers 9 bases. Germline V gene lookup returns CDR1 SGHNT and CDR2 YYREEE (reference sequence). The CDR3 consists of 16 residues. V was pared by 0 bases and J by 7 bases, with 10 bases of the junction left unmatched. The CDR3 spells CASSLGQGGAEGEAFF. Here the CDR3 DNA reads TGTGCCAGCAGCTTGGGACAGGGGGGCGCAGAGGGTGAAGCTTTCTTT.

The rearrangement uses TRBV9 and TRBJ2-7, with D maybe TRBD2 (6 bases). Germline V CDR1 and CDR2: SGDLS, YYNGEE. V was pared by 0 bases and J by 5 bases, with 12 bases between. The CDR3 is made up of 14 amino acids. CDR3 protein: CASSVEEGWDEQYF. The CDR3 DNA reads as TGTGCCAGCAGCGTAGAGGAGGGGTGGGACGAGCAGTACTTC.

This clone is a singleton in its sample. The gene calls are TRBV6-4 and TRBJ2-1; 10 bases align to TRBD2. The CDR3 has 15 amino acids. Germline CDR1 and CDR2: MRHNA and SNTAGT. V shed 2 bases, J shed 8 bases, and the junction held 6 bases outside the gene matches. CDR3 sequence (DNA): TGTGCCAGCAGTGACAAAGCTAGCGGGGGCGATGAGCAGTTCTTC. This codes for CASSDKASGGDEQFF.

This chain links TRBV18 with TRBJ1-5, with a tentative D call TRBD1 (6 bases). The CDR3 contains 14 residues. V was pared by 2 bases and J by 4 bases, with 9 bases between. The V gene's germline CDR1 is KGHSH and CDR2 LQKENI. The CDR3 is CASSPSDRNQPQHF. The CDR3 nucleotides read TGTGCCAGCTCACCAAGCGACAGGAATCAGCCCCAGCATTTT.

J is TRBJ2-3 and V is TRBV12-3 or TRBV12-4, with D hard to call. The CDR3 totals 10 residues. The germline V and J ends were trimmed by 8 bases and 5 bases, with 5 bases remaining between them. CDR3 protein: CASGEDTQYF. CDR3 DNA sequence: TGTGCCAGCGGGGAAGATACGCAGTATTTT.

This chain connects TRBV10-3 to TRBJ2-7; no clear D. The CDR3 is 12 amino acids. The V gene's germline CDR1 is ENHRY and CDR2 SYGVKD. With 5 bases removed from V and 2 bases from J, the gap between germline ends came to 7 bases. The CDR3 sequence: CAISSLTYEQYF. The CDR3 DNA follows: TGTGCCATCAGTTCCCTAACCTACGAGCAGTACTTC.

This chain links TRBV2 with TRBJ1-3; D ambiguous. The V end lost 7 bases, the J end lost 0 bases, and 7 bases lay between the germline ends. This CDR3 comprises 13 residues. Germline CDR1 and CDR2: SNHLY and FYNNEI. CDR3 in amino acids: CASNGLSGNTIYF. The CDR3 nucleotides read TGTGCCAGCAACGGGCTCTCTGGAAACACCATATATTTT.

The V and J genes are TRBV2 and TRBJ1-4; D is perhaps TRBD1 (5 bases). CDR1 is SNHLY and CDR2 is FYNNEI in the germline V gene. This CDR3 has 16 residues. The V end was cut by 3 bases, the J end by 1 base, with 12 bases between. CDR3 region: CASSDRDARTNEKLFF. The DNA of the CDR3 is TGTGCCAGCAGTGATCGGGACGCCCGAACTAATGAAAAACTGTTTTTT.

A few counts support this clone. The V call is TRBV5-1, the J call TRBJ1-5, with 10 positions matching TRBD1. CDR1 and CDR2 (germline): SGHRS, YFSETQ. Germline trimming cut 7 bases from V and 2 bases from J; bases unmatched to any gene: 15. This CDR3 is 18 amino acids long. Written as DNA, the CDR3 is TGCGCCAGCTGCCGGCGGGACAGGGGTTATTATGGCAATCAGCCCCAGCATTTT. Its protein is CASCRRDRGYYGNQPQHF.

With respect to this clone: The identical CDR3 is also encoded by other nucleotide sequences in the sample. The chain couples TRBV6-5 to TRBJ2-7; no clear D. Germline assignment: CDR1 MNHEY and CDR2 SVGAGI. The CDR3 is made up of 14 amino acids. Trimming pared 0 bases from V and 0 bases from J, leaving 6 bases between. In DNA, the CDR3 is TGTGCCAGCAGTTACTCGAGTTCCTCCTACGAGCAGTACTTC. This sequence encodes CASSYSSSSYEQYF.

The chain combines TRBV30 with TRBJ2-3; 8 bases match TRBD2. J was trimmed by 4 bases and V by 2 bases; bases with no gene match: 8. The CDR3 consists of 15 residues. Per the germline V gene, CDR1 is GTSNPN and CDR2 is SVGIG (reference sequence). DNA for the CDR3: TGTGCCTGGAGTCCTTCGGGGGGGCAGGCAGATACGCAGTATTTT. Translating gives CAWSPSGGQADTQYF.

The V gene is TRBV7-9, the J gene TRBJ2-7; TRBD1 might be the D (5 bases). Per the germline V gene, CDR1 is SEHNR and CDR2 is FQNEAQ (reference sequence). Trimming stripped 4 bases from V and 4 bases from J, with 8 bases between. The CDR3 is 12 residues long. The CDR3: CASSSDTYEQYF. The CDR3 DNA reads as TGTGCCAGCAGCTCGGACACGTACGAGCAGTACTTC.

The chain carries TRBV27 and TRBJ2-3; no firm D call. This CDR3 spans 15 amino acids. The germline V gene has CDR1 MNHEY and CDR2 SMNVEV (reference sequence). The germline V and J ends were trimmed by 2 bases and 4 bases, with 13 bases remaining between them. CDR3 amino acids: CASSLVAAGPDTQYF. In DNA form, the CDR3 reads TGTGCCAGCAGTTTAGTGGCAGCCGGCCCAGATACGCAGTATTTT.

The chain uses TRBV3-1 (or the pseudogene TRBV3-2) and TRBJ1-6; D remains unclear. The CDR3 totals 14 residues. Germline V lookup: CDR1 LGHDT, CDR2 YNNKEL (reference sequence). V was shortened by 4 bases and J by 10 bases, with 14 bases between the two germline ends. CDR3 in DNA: TGTGCCAGCAGCCCCCTCAATAGGGTATCACCCCTCCACTTT. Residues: CASSPLNRVSPLHF.

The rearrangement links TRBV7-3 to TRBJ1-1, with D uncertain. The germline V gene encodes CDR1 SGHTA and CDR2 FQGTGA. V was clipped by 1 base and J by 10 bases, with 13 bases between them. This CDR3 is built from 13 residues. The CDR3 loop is CASSLNPLTPAFF. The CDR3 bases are TGTGCCAGCAGCTTAAATCCCCTTACCCCAGCTTTCTTT.

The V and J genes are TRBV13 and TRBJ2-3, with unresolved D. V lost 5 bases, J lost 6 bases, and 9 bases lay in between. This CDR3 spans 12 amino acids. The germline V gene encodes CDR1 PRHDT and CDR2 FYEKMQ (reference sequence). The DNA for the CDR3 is TGTGCCAGCAGCGCGGCTGGGGATACGCAGTATTTT. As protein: CASSAAGDTQYF.

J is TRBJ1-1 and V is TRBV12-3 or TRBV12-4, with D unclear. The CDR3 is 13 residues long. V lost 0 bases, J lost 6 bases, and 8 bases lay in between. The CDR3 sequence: CASSLAEGAEAFF. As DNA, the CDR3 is TGTGCCAGCAGTTTAGCGGAGGGCGCTGAAGCTTTCTTT.

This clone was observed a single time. CDR3 nucleotides: TGTGCCAGTAGTCCCCGGGGGGCAGGGCGAGAGGAAAAACTGTTTTTT. Its protein product is CASSPRGAGREEKLFF. V gene TRBV19 combines with J gene TRBJ1-4; D may be TRBD1 (6 bases). This CDR3 comprises 16 residues. V dropped 5 bases and J dropped 8 bases, with 21 bases sitting between them. Germline V lookup: CDR1 LNHDA, CDR2 SQIVND (reference sequence).

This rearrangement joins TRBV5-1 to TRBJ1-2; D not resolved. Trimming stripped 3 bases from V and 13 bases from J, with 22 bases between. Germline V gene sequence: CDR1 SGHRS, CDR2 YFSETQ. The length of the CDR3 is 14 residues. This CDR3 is CASSSGPAEGRVTF. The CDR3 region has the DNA TGCGCCAGCAGCTCCGGGCCCGCCGAAGGAAGGGTCACCTTC.

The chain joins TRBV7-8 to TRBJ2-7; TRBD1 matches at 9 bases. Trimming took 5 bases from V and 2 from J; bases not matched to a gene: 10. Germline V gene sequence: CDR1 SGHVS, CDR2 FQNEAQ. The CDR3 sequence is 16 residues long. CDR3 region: CASSRGRGTGTYEQYF. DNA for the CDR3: TGTGCCAGCAGCCGAGGGAGGGGGACAGGGACCTACGAGCAGTACTTC.

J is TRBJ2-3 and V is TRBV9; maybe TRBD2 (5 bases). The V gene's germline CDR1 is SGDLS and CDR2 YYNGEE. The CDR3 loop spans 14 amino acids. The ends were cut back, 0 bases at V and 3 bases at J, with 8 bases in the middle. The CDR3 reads CASSVGPGTDTQYF. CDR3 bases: TGTGCCAGCAGCGTAGGACCGGGGACAGATACGCAGTATTTT.

As DNA, the CDR3 is TGTGCCAGCAGCTTAGCGGGGAAGGATACGCAGTATTTT. It specifies CASSLAGKDTQYF. V gene TRBV7-8 combines with J gene TRBJ2-3, with D uncertain. The CDR3 runs to 13 residues. The V gene's germline CDR1 is SGHVS and CDR2 FQNEAQ. Trimming left V 0 bases short and J 6 bases short, with 7 bases between.

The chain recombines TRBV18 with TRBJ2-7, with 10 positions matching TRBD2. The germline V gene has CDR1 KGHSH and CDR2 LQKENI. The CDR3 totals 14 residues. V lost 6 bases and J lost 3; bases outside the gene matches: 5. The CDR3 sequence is CASSSGTSDYEQYF. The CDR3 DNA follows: TGTGCCAGCTCCTCCGGGACTAGCGACTACGAGCAGTACTTC.

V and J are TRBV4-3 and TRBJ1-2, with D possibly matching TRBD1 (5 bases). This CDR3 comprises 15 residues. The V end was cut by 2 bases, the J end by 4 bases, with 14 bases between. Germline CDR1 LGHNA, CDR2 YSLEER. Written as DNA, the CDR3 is TGCGCCAGCAGCCAACTGAGAGCAGGGACCTATGGCTACACCTTC. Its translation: CASSQLRAGTYGYTF.